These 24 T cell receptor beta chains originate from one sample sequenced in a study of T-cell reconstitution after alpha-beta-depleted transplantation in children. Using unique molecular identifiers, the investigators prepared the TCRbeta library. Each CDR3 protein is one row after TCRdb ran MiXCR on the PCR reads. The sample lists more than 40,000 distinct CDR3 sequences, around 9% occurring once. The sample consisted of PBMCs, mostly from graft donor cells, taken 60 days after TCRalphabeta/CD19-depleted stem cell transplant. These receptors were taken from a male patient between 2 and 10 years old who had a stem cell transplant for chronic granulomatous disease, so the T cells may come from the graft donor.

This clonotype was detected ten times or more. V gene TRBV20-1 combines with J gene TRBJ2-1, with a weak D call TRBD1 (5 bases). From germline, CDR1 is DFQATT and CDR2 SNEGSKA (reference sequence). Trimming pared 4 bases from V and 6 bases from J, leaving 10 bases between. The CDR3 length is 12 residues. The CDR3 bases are TGCAGTGCTACTGCAGGGCCCAATGAGCAGTTCTTC. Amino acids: CSATAGPNEQFF.

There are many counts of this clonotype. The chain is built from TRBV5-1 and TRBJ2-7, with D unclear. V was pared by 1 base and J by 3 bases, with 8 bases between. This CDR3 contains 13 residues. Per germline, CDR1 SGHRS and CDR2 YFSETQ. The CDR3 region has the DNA TGCGCCAGCAGCTTGTTGCCCGTCTACGAGCAGTACTTC. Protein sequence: CASSLLPVYEQYF.

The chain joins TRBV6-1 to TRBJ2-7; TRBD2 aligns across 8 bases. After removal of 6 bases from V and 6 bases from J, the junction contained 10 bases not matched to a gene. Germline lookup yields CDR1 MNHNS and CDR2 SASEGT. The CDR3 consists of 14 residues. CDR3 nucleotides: TGTGCCAGCAGACCCAGCGGGAGTGTTTCCGAGCAGTACTTC. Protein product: CASRPSGSVSEQYF.

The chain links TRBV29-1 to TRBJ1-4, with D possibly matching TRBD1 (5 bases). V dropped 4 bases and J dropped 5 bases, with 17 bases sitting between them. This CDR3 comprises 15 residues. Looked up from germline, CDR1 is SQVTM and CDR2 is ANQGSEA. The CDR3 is CSVALGGGINEKLFF. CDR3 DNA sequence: TGCAGCGTTGCCCTGGGGGGAGGGATAAATGAAAAACTGTTTTTT.

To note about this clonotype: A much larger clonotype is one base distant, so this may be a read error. CDR3 in DNA: TGTACCAGCAGTTATATGGGACTAAAATTCTTC. Translation gives CTSSYMGLKFF. The chain is built from TRBV6-5 and TRBJ2-1; TRBD2 matches at 7 bases. The CDR3 is 11 residues long. The V gene's germline CDR1 is MNHEY and CDR2 SVGAGI.

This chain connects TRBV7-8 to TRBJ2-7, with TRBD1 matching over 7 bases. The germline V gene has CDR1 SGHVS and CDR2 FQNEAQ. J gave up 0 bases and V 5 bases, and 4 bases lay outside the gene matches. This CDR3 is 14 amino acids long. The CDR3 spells CASSRQGPSYEQYF. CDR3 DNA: TGTGCCAGCAGCCGACAGGGACCCTCCTACGAGCAGTACTTC.

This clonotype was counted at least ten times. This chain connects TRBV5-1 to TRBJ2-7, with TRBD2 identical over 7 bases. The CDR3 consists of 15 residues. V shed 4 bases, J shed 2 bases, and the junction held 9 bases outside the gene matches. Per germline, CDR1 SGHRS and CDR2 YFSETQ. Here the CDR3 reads CASSVGGGRTYEQYF. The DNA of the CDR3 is TGCGCCAGCAGCGTGGGAGGCGGGAGAACCTACGAGCAGTACTTC.

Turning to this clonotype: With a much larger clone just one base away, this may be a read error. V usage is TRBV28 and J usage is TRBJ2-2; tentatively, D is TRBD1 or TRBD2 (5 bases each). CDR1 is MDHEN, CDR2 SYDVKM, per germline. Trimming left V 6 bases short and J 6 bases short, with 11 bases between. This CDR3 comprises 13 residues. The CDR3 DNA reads TGTGCCAGCAGACGTCGGGGCGCCGGGGAGCTGTTTTTT. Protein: CASRRRGAGELFF.

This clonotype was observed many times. DNA for the CDR3: TGTGCCAGCAGCTTAGAAAGCCCGGGACTAGCGGGATTGGATACGCAGTATTTT. Protein: CASSLESPGLAGLDTQYF. The chain has TRBV11-2 and TRBJ2-3, with 13 bases aligning to TRBD2. CDR3 length: 18 amino acids. The trim removed 0 bases at V and 6 bases at J, leaving 9 bases unmatched. The V gene's germline CDR1 is SGHAT and CDR2 FQNNGV.

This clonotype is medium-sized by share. The CDR3 protein is CASSRAISSYNEQFF. DNA of the CDR3: TGTGCCAGCAGCCGGGCTATCAGCTCCTACAATGAGCAGTTCTTC. The V call is TRBV7-2, the J call TRBJ2-1; D is unclear. Trimming removed 5 bases from V and 0 bases from J, with 11 bases in between. Germline V lookup: CDR1 SGHTA, CDR2 FQGNSA. CDR3 length: 15 residues. The full variable domain, rest sourced from reference TRBV7-2 and TRBJ2-1, is GAGVSQSPSNKVTEKGKDVELRCDPISGHTALYWYRQSLGQGLEFLIYFQGNSAPDKSGLPSDRFSAERTGGSVSTLTIQRTQQEDSAVYLCASSRAISSYNEQFFGPGTRLTVL.

CDR3 loop: CSARLNTEAFF. The CDR3 DNA is TGCAGTGCTAGATTGAACACTGAAGCTTTCTTT. The V call is TRBV20-1, the J call TRBJ1-1; D not resolved. The CDR3 is made up of 11 amino acids. Germline V gene sequence: CDR1 DFQATT, CDR2 SNEGSKA (reference sequence). V lost 2 bases, J lost 0 bases, and 1 base lay in between.

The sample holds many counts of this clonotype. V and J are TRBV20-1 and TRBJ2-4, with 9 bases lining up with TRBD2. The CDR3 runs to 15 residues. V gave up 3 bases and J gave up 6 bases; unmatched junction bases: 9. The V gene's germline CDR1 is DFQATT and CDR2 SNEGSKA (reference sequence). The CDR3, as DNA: TGCAGTGCTAGGAAAACAGGGCGGGGGGGAAACATTCAGTACTTC. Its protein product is CSARKTGRGGNIQYF.

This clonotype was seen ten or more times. This chain's CDR3 is CASRTGYSTGELFF. The DNA of the CDR3 is TGTGCCAGCCGGACGGGATACAGCACCGGGGAGCTGTTTTTT. The chain employs TRBV6-2 or TRBV6-3 and TRBJ2-2; D is possibly TRBD2 (5 bases). The CDR3 sequence is 14 residues long. Per the germline V gene, CDR1 is MNHEY and CDR2 is SVGEGT. Trimming shortened V by 8 bases and J by 4 bases, and 14 bases separated the two germline ends.

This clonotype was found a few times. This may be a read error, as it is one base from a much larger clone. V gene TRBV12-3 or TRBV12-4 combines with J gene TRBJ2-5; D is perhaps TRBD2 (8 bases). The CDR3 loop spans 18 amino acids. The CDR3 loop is CAISFAGGVAGLQETQYF. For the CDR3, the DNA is TGTGCCATCAGTTTTGCAGGGGGAGTAGCGGGGCTCCAAGAGACCCAGTACTTC.

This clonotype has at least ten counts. The CDR3 coding sequence is TGTGCCAGCAGCTTAGGGGTCTTGACCGGGAGCTATAATGAGCAGTTCTTC. Protein: CASSLGVLTGSYNEQFF. This chain connects TRBV11-2 to TRBJ2-1, with D perhaps TRBD2 (6 bases). V lost 1 base, J lost 7 bases, and 20 bases lay in between. Germline V gives CDR1 SGHAT, CDR2 FQNNGV. The CDR3 is 17 residues long.

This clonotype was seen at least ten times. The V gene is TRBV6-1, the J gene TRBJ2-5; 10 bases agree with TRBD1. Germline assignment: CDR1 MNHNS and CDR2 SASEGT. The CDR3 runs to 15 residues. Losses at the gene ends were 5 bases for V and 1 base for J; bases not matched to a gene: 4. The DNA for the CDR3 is TGTGCCAGCAGTACCCGGGACAGGGGCCAAGAGACCCAGTACTTC. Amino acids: CASSTRDRGQETQYF.

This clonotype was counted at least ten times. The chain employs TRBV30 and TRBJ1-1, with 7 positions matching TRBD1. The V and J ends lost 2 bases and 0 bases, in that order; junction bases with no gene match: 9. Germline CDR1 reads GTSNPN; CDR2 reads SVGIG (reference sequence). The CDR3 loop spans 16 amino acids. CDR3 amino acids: CAWSRWGTEMNTEAFF. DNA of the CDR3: TGTGCCTGGAGTAGGTGGGGGACAGAAATGAACACTGAAGCTTTCTTT. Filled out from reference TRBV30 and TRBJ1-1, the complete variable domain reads SQTIHQWPATLVQPVGSPLSLECTVEGTSNPNLYWYRQAAGRGLQLLFYSVGIGQISSEVPQNLSASRPQDRQFILSSKKLLLSDSGFYLCAWSRWGTEMNTEAFFGQGTRLTVV.

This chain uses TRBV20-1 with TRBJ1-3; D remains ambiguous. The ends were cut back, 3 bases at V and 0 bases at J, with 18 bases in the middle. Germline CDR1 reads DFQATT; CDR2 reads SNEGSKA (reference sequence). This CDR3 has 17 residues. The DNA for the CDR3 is TGCAGTGCTAGGAGTGGGCCCTCTCACACCTCTGGAAACACCATATATTTT. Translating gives CSARSGPSHTSGNTIYF.

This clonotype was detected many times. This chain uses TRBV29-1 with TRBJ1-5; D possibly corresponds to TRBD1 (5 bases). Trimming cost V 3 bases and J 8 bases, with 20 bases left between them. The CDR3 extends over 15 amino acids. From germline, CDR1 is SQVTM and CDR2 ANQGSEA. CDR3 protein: CSVDGYGRAQEPQHF. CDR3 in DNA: TGCAGCGTTGACGGTTACGGCAGGGCCCAGGAGCCCCAGCATTTT.

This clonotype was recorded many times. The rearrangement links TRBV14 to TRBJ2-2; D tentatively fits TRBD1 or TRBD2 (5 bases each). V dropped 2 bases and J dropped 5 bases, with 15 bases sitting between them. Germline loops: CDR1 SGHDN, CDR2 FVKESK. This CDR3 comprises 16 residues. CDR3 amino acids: CASSQWTGHPTGELFF. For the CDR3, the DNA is TGTGCCAGCAGCCAATGGACGGGGCATCCGACCGGGGAGCTGTTTTTT.

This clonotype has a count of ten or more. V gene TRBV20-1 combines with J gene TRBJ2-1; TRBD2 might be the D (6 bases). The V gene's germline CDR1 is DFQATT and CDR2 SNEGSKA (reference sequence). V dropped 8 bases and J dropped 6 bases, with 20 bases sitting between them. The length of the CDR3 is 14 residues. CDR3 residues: CSPGATGGVNEQFF. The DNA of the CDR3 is TGCAGTCCGGGAGCCACGGGCGGGGTCAATGAGCAGTTCTTC.

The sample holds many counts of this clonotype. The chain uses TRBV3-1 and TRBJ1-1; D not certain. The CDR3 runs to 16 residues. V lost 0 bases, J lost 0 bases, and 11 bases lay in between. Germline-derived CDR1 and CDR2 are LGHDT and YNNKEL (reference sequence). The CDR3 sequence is CASSQDWADVNTEAFF. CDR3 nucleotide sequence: TGTGCCAGCAGCCAAGATTGGGCAGACGTGAACACTGAAGCTTTCTTT.

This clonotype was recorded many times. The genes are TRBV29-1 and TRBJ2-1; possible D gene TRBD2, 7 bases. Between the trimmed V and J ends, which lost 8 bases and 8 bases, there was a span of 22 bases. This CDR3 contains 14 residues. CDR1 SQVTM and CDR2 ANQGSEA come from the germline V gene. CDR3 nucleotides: TGCAGCACCATGAGGGGGGGGAGTTGGTATGAGCAGTTCTTC. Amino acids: CSTMRGGSWYEQFF.

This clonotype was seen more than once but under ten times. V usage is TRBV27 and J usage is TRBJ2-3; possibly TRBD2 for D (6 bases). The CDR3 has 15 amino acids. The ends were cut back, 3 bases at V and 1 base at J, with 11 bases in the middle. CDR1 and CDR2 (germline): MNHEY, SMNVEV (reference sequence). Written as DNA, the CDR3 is TGTGCCAGCAGTTTCGCTAGCGTGGGCACAGATACGCAGTATTTT. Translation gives CASSFASVGTDTQYF.